The 9 T cell receptor beta chains below all came from one sample that was sequenced in a study of blood T cell repertoires in COVID-19. The assay was immunoSEQ multiplex PCR, and TCRdb's table has in-frame clones only and misses some. Of hundreds of thousands of clones listed, roughly 86% are singletons. Sequenced input: peripheral blood. Receptors originate from a human donor in a cohort sampled during active COVID-19.

The chain combines TRBV7-2 with TRBJ2-5; 9 bases line up with TRBD2. The CDR3 runs to 16 residues. V lost 0 bases to trimming and J lost 5 bases; unmatched junction nucleotides: 7. The germline V gene has CDR1 SGHTA and CDR2 FQGNSA. CDR3 sequence reads: CASSLALRGGRETQYF. The CDR3 DNA is TGTGCCAGCAGCTTAGCGCTGCGGGGGGGCCGGGAGACCCAGTACTTC.

Only one count was recorded for this clone. The rearrangement links TRBV2 to TRBJ1-1; D might be TRBD1 (5 bases). Per germline, CDR1 SNHLY and CDR2 FYNNEI. The CDR3 has 14 amino acids. V gave up 6 bases and J gave up 2 bases, with 13 bases separating them. CDR3 nucleotide sequence: TGTGCCAGCAGGGGAGGGACGGACAACACTGAAGCTTTCTTT. Its protein product is CASRGGTDNTEAFF.

DNA for the CDR3: TGTGCCAGCAGTTTATGGTCAGGGGGCAATATGGACTATGGCTACACCTTC. Its protein is CASSLWSGGNMDYGYTF. J is TRBJ1-2 and V is TRBV27; 8 bases align to TRBD1. The CDR3 totals 17 residues. Germline trimming cut 1 base from V and 3 bases from J; bases unmatched to any gene: 10. Germline CDR1 is MNHEY and CDR2 is SMNVEV (reference sequence).

This rearrangement joins TRBV4-3 to TRBJ1-5; D is perhaps TRBD1 (6 bases). Trimming removed 1 base at V and 6 bases at J, with 10 bases between. The CDR3 contains 14 residues. Germline CDR1 and CDR2: LGHNA and YSLEER. The CDR3: CASSQGIGGQPQHF. DNA of the CDR3: TGCGCCAGCAGCCAAGGGATAGGGGGTCAGCCCCAGCATTTT.

As to this clone: Distinct nucleotide sequences in the sample also encode this CDR3. The rearrangement links TRBV9 to TRBJ2-7, with 7 nucleotides matching TRBD2. CDR3 length equals 15 residues. J lost 2 bases, V lost 0 bases, and 5 bases had no gene match. Germline CDR1 SGDLS, CDR2 YYNGEE. In nucleotides, the CDR3 is TGTGCCAGCAGCGTAGGCCCTAGCGGAACCTACGAGCAGTACTTC. Its protein product is CASSVGPSGTYEQYF.

This sequence joins TRBV9 and TRBJ2-7; 12 positions match TRBD2. This CDR3 spans 18 amino acids. The ends lost 4 bases at V and 4 bases at J; junction bases unmatched: 15. CDR1 is SGDLS, CDR2 YYNGEE, per germline. CDR3 residues: CASSSQSETSGRSYEQYF. The CDR3 DNA reads as TGTGCCAGCAGCTCCCAGAGCGAAACTAGCGGGAGGTCGTACGAGCAGTACTTC.

This clone was picked up a small number of times. This chain joins TRBV7-7 and TRBJ2-1; 8 bases map to TRBD2. CDR3 length: 16 residues. Germline CDR1 is SSHAT and CDR2 is FNYEAQ (reference sequence). J gave up 8 bases and V 5 bases, and 14 bases lay outside the gene matches. The CDR3 coding sequence is TGTGCCAGCAGCCCCCGGTCTAGCGGGCGGGGGGATGAGCAGTTCTTC. Protein: CASSPRSSGRGDEQFF. The full variable domain, rest sourced from reference TRBV7-7 and TRBJ2-1, is GAGVSQSPRYKVTKRGQDVTLRCDPISSHATLYWYQQALGQGPEFLTYFNYEAQPDKSGLPSDRFSAERPEGSISTLTIQRTEQRDSAMYRCASSPRSSGRGDEQFFGPGTRLTVL.

This clone has only one observation. The chain employs TRBV3-1 (or the pseudogene TRBV3-2) and TRBJ2-3; 9 bases map to TRBD2. The length of the CDR3 is 17 residues. V lost 4 bases, J lost 6 bases, and 14 bases stayed unmatched. Germline loops: CDR1 LGHDT, CDR2 YNNKEL (reference sequence). CDR3 DNA sequence: TGTGCCAGCAGCCCCCGGCAGCGGGGGGTCCTTTCGGATACGCAGTATTTT. It specifies CASSPRQRGVLSDTQYF.

The rearrangement joins TRBV18 to TRBJ2-7, with D possibly being TRBD1 (6 bases). Deletions cut 3 bases from V and 7 bases from J, with 13 bases between. Germline CDR1 is KGHSH and CDR2 is LQKENI. The CDR3 loop spans 13 amino acids. The CDR3: CASSPSGAKEQYF. The CDR3 DNA follows: TGTGCCAGCTCACCTTCAGGGGCCAAAGAGCAGTACTTC.